The 20 T cell receptor beta chains reported below all come from one sample, sequenced in a study of T cells expressing NK-cell markers. TCRdb reprocessed the 5' RACE reads and stores each CDR3 protein as one record, lacking DNA. This sample's clone table lists tens of thousands of distinct CDR3 sequences. Material for sequencing was blood T cells: a sorted CD56 or NKG2C T cell subset, CD4+ or CD8+ T cells, or bulk PBMC T cells (not recorded which). Receptors were obtained from a woman between 18 and 69 years old in good health.

The rearrangement links TRBV5-5 to TRBJ1-5; as DNA is missing, the TRBD1 call by TCRdb cannot be tested. Germline CDR1 and CDR2: SGHKS and YYEKEE (reference sequence). The CDR3 loop spans 14 amino acids. The CDR3 loop reads CASSLGWGDQPQHF. Combining the CDR3 with reference TRBV5-5 and TRBJ1-5 gives the whole variable domain DAGVTQSPTHLIKTRGQQVTLRCSPISGHKSVSWYQQVLGQGPQFIFQYYEKEERGRGNFPDRFSARQFPNYSSELNVNALLLGDSALYLCASSLGWGDQPQHFGDGTRLSIL.

The chain employs TRBV5-5 and TRBJ2-5. This CDR3 is 15 amino acids long. Germline loops: CDR1 SGHKS, CDR2 YYEKEE (reference sequence). The CDR3 protein is CASSALMDIRETQYF.

The chain employs TRBV4-2 and TRBJ2-1; no DNA is available, so the TRBD2 call from TCRdb remains unchecked. Germline assignment: CDR1 LGHNA and CDR2 YNFKEQ. This CDR3 comprises 14 residues. Here the CDR3 reads CASSQGSTSDEQFF.

The chain carries TRBV29-1 and TRBJ2-3; the TCRdb D gene call, TRBD2, has no DNA to confirm it. The CDR3 is made up of 13 amino acids. Germline V gene lookup returns CDR1 SQVTM and CDR2 ANQGSEA. CDR3 in amino acids: CSALGGSTDTQYF.

V usage is TRBV28 and J usage is TRBJ2-1; TCRdb calls TRBD2, which cannot be checked without DNA. The CDR3 is made up of 14 amino acids. Germline lookup yields CDR1 MDHEN and CDR2 SYDVKM. The CDR3: CASTPYVPGGEQFF.

This chain links TRBV27 with TRBJ2-7; TCRdb's D gene call, TRBD1, goes unchecked for lack of DNA. Germline lookup yields CDR1 MNHEY and CDR2 SMNVEV (reference sequence). The length of the CDR3 is 14 residues. CDR3 in amino acids: CASSLGGIPYEQYF.

V and J are TRBV4-1 and TRBJ2-1; the D gene TCRdb calls, TRBD1, cannot be checked with no DNA. Germline V gives CDR1 MGHRA, CDR2 YSYEKL. There are 17 residues in the CDR3. The CDR3 here is CASSHPGQGISYNEQFF.

The chain joins TRBV29-1 to TRBJ2-3; TCRdb selects TRBD2, and the lack of DNA leaves this call unchecked. The CDR3 loop spans 15 amino acids. Per germline, CDR1 SQVTM and CDR2 ANQGSEA. The CDR3 loop reads CSVDGTSGSPDTQYF.

The gene calls are TRBV20-1 and TRBJ2-1; with no DNA, the TCRdb D assignment of TRBD2 cannot be verified. Germline CDR1 reads DFQATT; CDR2 reads SNEGSKA (reference sequence). The CDR3 runs 13 residues. The CDR3 is CSARDPPGWQQFF.

The chain couples TRBV12-3 or TRBV12-4 to TRBJ1-5; as DNA is missing, the TRBD1 call by TCRdb cannot be tested. CDR3 length: 15 amino acids. CDR3 sequence: CASSGGQGEDQPQHF.

The genes are TRBV5-1 and TRBJ2-5; as DNA is missing, the TRBD1 call by TCRdb cannot be tested. From germline, CDR1 is SGHRS and CDR2 YFSETQ. The CDR3 consists of 16 residues. CDR3 loop: CASRLNSGDRVETQYF.

This chain uses TRBV19 with TRBJ2-1. This CDR3 is 16 amino acids long. Germline V lookup: CDR1 LNHDA, CDR2 SQIVND (reference sequence). This chain's CDR3 is CASSKSVQLSYNEQFF.

The chain is built from TRBV5-1 and TRBJ2-3; no DNA is available, so the TRBD1 call from TCRdb remains unchecked. Germline CDR1 and CDR2: SGHRS and YFSETQ. CDR3 length: 15 amino acids. CDR3: CASSPRDPSTDTQYF.

The rearrangement joins TRBV7-3 to TRBJ2-7; TCRdb calls TRBD2, which cannot be checked without DNA. The CDR3 sequence is 15 residues long. CDR1 and CDR2 from the germline V gene are SGHTA and FQGTGA. The CDR3 sequence: CASSLVAGPTYEQYF.

Here the CDR3 reads CASSLGLSNQPQHF. V is TRBV12-3 or TRBV12-4 and J is TRBJ1-5. The CDR3 spans 14 residues.

Judged by frequency, this clonotype is medium-sized. The J gene is TRBJ2-2, the V gene TRBV7-8; TCRdb's assignment of TRBD1 cannot be checked, as there is no DNA. This CDR3 comprises 16 residues. Germline lookup yields CDR1 SGHVS and CDR2 FQNEAQ. CDR3 region: CASSLRTGGWVGELFF.

The chain recombines TRBV5-1 with TRBJ2-3; there is no DNA to check the TCRdb D call of TRBD2. The V gene's germline CDR1 is SGHRS and CDR2 YFSETQ. This CDR3 region has 14 residues. CDR3 amino acids: CASSFSSGTHTQYF.

The chain carries TRBV4-1 and TRBJ2-7; TCRdb selects TRBD1, and the lack of DNA leaves this call unchecked. The germline V gene has CDR1 MGHRA and CDR2 YSYEKL. The CDR3 covers 14 residues. The CDR3 loop is CASSQGLGKGEQYF.

The gene calls are TRBV29-1 and TRBJ2-7; without DNA, the TCRdb call of TRBD2 cannot be checked. The V gene's germline CDR1 is SQVTM and CDR2 ANQGSEA. The CDR3 is 16 amino acids. CDR3 amino acids: CSVEKPKDRENYEQYF.

The chain carries TRBV4-1 and TRBJ1-1. Per the germline V gene, CDR1 is MGHRA and CDR2 is YSYEKL. There are 13 residues in the CDR3. The CDR3 loop is CASSRSRNTEAFF.